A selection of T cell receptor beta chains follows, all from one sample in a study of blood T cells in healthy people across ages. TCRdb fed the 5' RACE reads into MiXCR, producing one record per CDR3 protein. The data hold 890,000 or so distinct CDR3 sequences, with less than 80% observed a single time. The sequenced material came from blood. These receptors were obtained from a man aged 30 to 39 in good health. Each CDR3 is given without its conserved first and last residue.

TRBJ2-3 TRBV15 ATSRGVSPDTQY
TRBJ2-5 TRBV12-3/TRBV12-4 ASSLQQGVETQY
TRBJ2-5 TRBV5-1 ASSVTGTNAMETQY
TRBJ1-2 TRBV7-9 ASSPSMGGYT
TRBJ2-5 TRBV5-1 ASSRWTGVEETQY
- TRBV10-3 AISEVQGGEQY
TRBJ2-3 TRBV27 ASSAWDYYTDTQY
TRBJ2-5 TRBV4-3 VSSQGAGPKETQY
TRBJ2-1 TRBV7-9 ASSLETEQF
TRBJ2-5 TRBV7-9 ASSLVTGWQETQY
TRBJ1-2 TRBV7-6 ASSGGGWQNYGFT
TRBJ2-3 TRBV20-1 SARDGTSGGHPEDTQY
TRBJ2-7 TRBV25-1 ASSDSGGFSYEQY
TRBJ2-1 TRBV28 ASSPRQRPGDEQF
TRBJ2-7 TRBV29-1 SVVGTGNYEQY
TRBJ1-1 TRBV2 ASSEDPGVATGTEAF
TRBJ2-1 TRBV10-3 AITHSLGYEQF
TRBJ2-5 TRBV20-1 SARILAGFRETQY
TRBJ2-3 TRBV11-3 ASSSELAGATQY
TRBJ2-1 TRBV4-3 ASSQDALAVYNEQF
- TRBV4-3 ASNPHGREGNQGTQY
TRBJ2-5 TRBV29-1 SVDQGPETQY
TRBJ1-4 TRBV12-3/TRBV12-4 ASSPAEKLF
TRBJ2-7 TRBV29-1 SAVTSAISEQY
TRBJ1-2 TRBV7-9 ASSIGQCGYT
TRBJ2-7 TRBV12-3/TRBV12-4 ASSWGTEQY
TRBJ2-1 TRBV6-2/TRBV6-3 ASSPTRNLFEQF
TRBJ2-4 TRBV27 ASSLLGGGGNIQY